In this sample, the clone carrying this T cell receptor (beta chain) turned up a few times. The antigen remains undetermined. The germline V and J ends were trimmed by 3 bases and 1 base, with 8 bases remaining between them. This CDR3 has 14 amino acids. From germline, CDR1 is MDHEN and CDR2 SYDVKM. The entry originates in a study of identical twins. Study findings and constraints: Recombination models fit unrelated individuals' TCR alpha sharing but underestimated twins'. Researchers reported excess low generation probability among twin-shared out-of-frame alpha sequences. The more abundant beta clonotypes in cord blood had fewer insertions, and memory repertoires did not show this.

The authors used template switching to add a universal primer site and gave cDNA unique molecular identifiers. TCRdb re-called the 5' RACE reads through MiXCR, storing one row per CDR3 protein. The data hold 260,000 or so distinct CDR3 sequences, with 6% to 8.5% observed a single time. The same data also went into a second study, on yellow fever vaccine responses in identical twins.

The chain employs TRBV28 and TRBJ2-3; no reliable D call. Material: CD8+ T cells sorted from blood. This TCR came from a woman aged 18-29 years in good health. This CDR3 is CASSFSWGTDTQYF. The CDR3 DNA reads TGTGCCAGCAGTTTCTCTTGGGGCACAGATACGCAGTATTTT.